This T cell receptor (beta chain) comes out of a study of T cells after yellow fever vaccination. This clonotype has at least ten counts. The germline CDR1 and CDR2 sequences are SEHNR and FQNEAQ (reference sequence). The CDR3 spans 17 residues. Trimming removed 5 bases at V and 4 bases at J, with 22 bases between. By 5'RACE template switching, TCR cDNA was produced, with a universal primer site and UMIs added in the process. Via MiXCR, TCRdb re-called the 5' RACE reads, giving one row per CDR3 protein. The sample contains about 63,000 distinct CDR3 sequences, less than 8.5% of which appear only once.

The source was CD8+ T cells sorted from PBMCs, collected 15 days after the yellow fever booster vaccination. This clonotype originated in a man between 25 and 39 years old who received the YFV17D yellow fever vaccine. The rearrangement links TRBV7-9 to TRBJ2-3; the D call may be TRBD1 or TRBD2 (6 bases each). The CDR3 DNA sequence: TGTGCCAGCAGCGCCCCCTTTCTAGGGGGGAGGTCAGATACGCAGTATTTT. This translates into CASSAPFLGGRSDTQYF.